A selection of T cell receptor beta chains follows, all from one sample in a study of CD8 T cells in Susac syndrome. Each CDR3 protein gets one entry after TCRdb re-called the immunoSEQ multiplex PCR reads with MiXCR. The data show around 130,000 distinct CDR3 sequences, roughly 95% seen once. The sample taken for sequencing was CD4+ T cells from PBMCs. The source is a human donor with multiple sclerosis. Both conserved end residues are part of each CDR3. D genes are given only for firm matches. Clone size is given for some rows only: seen once, a few or many times, or a class if the clone is expanded.

d_gene	v_gene	len	j_gene	abundance	CDR3aa	CDR3nt
-	TRBV24-1	13	TRBJ2-7	-	CATSDNFRYEQYF	TGTGCCACCAGTGATAATTTTCGTTACGAGCAGTACTTC
-	TRBV3-1	14	TRBJ1-2	-	CASSQAATFYGYTF	TGTGCCAGCAGCCAGGCAGCAACCTTTTATGGCTACACCTTC
-	TRBV14	16	TRBJ1-2	-	CASSQARGRDIFGYTF	TGTGCCAGCAGCCAAGCAAGAGGGAGAGATATTTTTGGCTACACCTTC
TRBD1	TRBV5-1	14	TRBJ1-2	-	CASSLRQGSSGYTF	TGCGCCAGCAGCCTGAGACAGGGATCAAGTGGCTACACCTTC
-	TRBV6-5	13	TRBJ1-1	-	CASSYSWGTEAFF	TGTGCCAGCAGTTACTCATGGGGGACTGAAGCTTTCTTT
-	TRBV28	16	TRBJ1-4	-	CASSLTGFATNEKLFF	TGTGCCAGCAGTCTGACAGGATTTGCAACTAATGAAAAACTGTTTTTT
TRBD2	TRBV18	17	TRBJ2-1	-	CASSPLAGGSSYNEQFF	TGTGCCAGCTCACCACTAGCGGGAGGGAGCTCCTACAATGAGCAGTTCTTC
-	TRBV5-6	17	TRBJ2-1	-	CASSLIVLQSSYNEQFF	TGTGCCAGCAGCTTGATTGTCCTACAGAGCTCCTACAATGAGCAGTTCTTC
-	TRBV4-1	15	TRBJ1-2	-	CASSLRESPKDVYTF	TGCGCCAGCAGCCTTCGAGAAAGTCCTAAGGACGTCTACACCTTC
-	TRBV9	17	TRBJ2-3	-	CASSVGQAGLSTDTQYF	TGTGCCAGCAGCGTAGGTCAGGCGGGACTGAGCACAGATACGCAGTATTTT
-	TRBV15	15	TRBJ1-2	-	CATSSPADRFYGYTF	TGTGCCACCAGCAGTCCAGCTGACAGATTCTATGGCTACACCTTC
-	TRBV9	13	TRBJ1-1	-	CASSVVGSTEAFF	TGTGCCAGCAGCGTGGTGGGTAGCACTGAAGCTTTCTTT
-	TRBV28	15	TRBJ1-1	-	CASSLVAGTGTEAFF	TGTGCCAGCAGTTTGGTAGCAGGGACGGGCACTGAAGCTTTCTTT
-	TRBV20-1	13	TRBJ1-1	-	CSAIPPENTEAFF	TGCAGTGCTATTCCCCCGGAGAACACTGAAGCTTTCTTT
TRBD2	TRBV5-1	14	TRBJ2-1	-	CASSRDYPLDEQFF	TGCGCCAGCAGCCGGGACTATCCCTTGGATGAGCAGTTCTTC
-	TRBV12-3/TRBV12-4	17	TRBJ2-6	-	CASTPGHRSDGANVLTF	TGTGCCAGCACCCCGGGCCACCGATCTGATGGGGCCAACGTCCTGACTTTC
TRBD1	TRBV30	15	TRBJ1-1	-	CAWKKGQGLGTEAFF	TGTGCCTGGAAAAAGGGACAGGGATTGGGAACTGAAGCTTTCTTT
TRBD1	TRBV3-1	14	TRBJ2-7	-	CASSQTGQSYEQYF	TGTGCCAGCAGCCAAACGGGACAGAGCTACGAGCAGTACTTC
-	TRBV3-1	15	TRBJ1-5	-	CASSQGGRGWEPQHF	TGTGCCAGCAGCCAAGGGGGGCGGGGTTGGGAGCCCCAGCATTTT
-	TRBV12-3/TRBV12-4	13	TRBJ2-3	-	CASGKKYTDTQYF	TGTGCCAGCGGCAAGAAATACACAGATACGCAGTATTTT
-	TRBV4-1	14	TRBJ2-7	-	CASSQAGISYEQYF	TGCGCCAGCAGCCAAGCGGGGATCTCCTACGAGCAGTACTTC
-	TRBV28	14	TRBJ1-5	-	CASSLVRDNQPQHF	TGTGCCAGCAGTTTGGTCAGGGACAATCAGCCCCAGCATTTT
-	TRBV3-1	16	TRBJ2-5	once	CASSRTLLWGQETQYF	TGTGCCAGCAGCCGGACCCTATTATGGGGCCAAGAGACCCAGTACTTC
TRBD2	TRBV29-1	15	TRBJ2-5	-	CSGVPTGTRGETQYF	TGCAGCGGGGTTCCTACAGGGACTAGGGGGGAGACCCAGTACTTC
-	TRBV28	15	TRBJ2-7	-	CASSLSQTGSYEQYF	TGTGCCAGCAGTTTATCCCAGACAGGCTCCTACGAGCAGTACTTC
-	TRBV5-4	14	TRBJ2-1	-	CASSLPIEGNEQFF	TGTGCCAGCAGCTTGCCTATTGAGGGAAATGAGCAGTTCTTC
TRBD1	TRBV5-1	15	TRBJ2-2	-	CASSQHTGGTGELFF	TGCGCCAGCAGCCAACATACAGGGGGGACCGGGGAGCTGTTTTTT
-	TRBV27	15	TRBJ2-7	once	CASSFGDHRSYEQYF	TGTGCCAGCAGTTTTGGGGACCACCGCTCCTACGAGCAGTACTTC
-	TRBV2	14	TRBJ1-2	-	CASSEDQPAGGYTF	TGTGCCAGCAGTGAGGATCAGCCGGCGGGTGGCTACACCTTC
-	TRBV14	11	TRBJ2-7	-	CASSRLYEQYF	TGTGCCAGCAGTCGGTTGTACGAGCAGTACTTC
-	TRBV7-9	11	TRBJ1-1	-	CASSFRQEAFF	TGTGCCAGCAGTTTCCGACAGGAAGCTTTCTTT
-	TRBV3-1	17	TRBJ2-6	once	CASSQGIQGSGANVLTF	TGTGCCAGCAGCCAAGGAATACAGGGCTCTGGGGCCAACGTCCTGACTTTC
-	TRBV10-3	13	TRBJ1-1	-	CAISEYQNTEAFF	TGTGCCATCAGTGAGTATCAGAACACTGAAGCTTTCTTT
TRBD2	TRBV9	14	TRBJ2-3	-	CASTPGLAVDTQYF	TGTGCCAGCACCCCAGGACTAGCGGTGGATACGCAGTATTTT
-	TRBV28	14	TRBJ2-7	-	CASSFMGDLREQYF	TGTGCCAGCAGTTTTATGGGGGATCTCCGAGAGCAGTACTTC
-	TRBV20-1	12	TRBJ1-1	-	CSATRKPTEAFF	TGCAGTGCTACCAGGAAACCCACTGAAGCTTTCTTT
TRBD2	TRBV7-2	15	TRBJ2-7	-	CASSRERGASYEQYF	TGTGCCAGCAGCCGTGAGCGGGGGGCCTCCTACGAGCAGTACTTC
TRBD2	TRBV29-1	13	TRBJ2-7	-	CSAGLAGPYEQYF	TGCAGCGCGGGACTAGCGGGACCCTACGAGCAGTACTTC
-	TRBV29-1	14	TRBJ1-4	-	CSANGAGEGEKLFF	TGCAGCGCCAACGGTGCGGGGGAAGGGGAAAAACTGTTTTTT
-	TRBV25-1	14	TRBJ1-2	-	CASSEQGSHYGYTF	TGTGCCAGCAGTGAACAAGGCAGCCACTATGGCTACACCTTC
-	TRBV7-2	17	TRBJ1-4	once	CASSLHWTAATNEKLFF	TGTGCCAGCAGCTTGCACTGGACGGCTGCAACTAATGAAAAACTGTTTTTT
-	TRBV30	13	TRBJ2-3	-	CAWSVGGLDTQYF	TGTGCCTGGAGTGTGGGGGGCCTGGATACGCAGTATTTT
TRBD1	TRBV6-5	14	TRBJ1-5	-	CASSTRQGRQPQHF	TGTGCCAGCAGTACCCGACAGGGGCGTCAGCCCCAGCATTTT
TRBD1	TRBV6-5	17	TRBJ1-1	-	CASSSKPGTGDNTEAFF	TGTGCCAGCAGTTCAAAACCCGGGACAGGCGATAACACTGAAGCTTTCTTT
TRBD2	TRBV19	13	TRBJ2-5	-	CASSSDSGSPQYF	TGTGCCAGTAGTAGCGATAGCGGGAGTCCCCAGTACTTC
-	TRBV5-1	12	TRBJ2-1	-	CASSLVREEQFF	TGCGCCAGCAGCTTGGTAAGGGAAGAGCAGTTCTTC